One sample yielded the 15 T cell receptor beta chains listed below, sequenced in a study of T cells in Graves' hyperthyroidism and ophthalmopathy. RNA transcripts yielded amplified TCR beta CDR3 regions. RT-PCR in the first round (using the HTBI primer set) targeted the TCR CDR3. TCRdb fed the multiplex PCR reads into MiXCR, producing one record per CDR3 protein. The sample carries 700,000 or so distinct CDR3 sequences, about 15% recorded once. The source material was blood. The receptors were gathered from a woman aged 45-59 years with Graves' ophthalmopathy.

This clonotype has more than one count but fewer than ten. The V gene is TRBV29-1, the J gene TRBJ2-2; TRBD1 aligns across 9 bases. The V segment lost 7 bases and the J segment 5 bases; nucleotides outside the gene matches: 11. Germline CDR1 is SQVTM and CDR2 is ANQGSEA. This CDR3 has 15 amino acids. CDR3 DNA sequence: TGCAGCGCTTACCCCGGGACAGGGCTTACCGGGGAGCTGTTTTTT. Amino acids: CSAYPGTGLTGELFF.

CDR3 bases: TGTGCCAGTAGTACAACAGGCCTCGGCAACTATGGCTACACCTTC. Translating it yields CASSTTGLGNYGYTF. The chain uses TRBV19 and TRBJ1-2; TRBD1 is a possible D gene (5 bases). Trimming removed 4 bases at V and 2 bases at J, with 14 bases between. Germline V lookup: CDR1 LNHDA, CDR2 SQIVND (reference sequence). The CDR3 runs 15 residues.

At least ten counts were recorded for this clonotype. This chain connects TRBV28 to TRBJ2-7, with D possibly being TRBD2 (7 bases). The CDR3 sequence is 17 residues long. The V gene lost 3 bases and the J gene lost 4 bases, with 22 bases spanning the gap. CDR1 is MDHEN and CDR2 is SYDVKM in the germline V gene. The CDR3 is CASSFGGGGGPPYEQYF. The CDR3 bases are TGTGCCAGCAGTTTCGGGGGAGGGGGGGGACCCCCTTACGAGCAGTACTTC.

This clonotype occurred many times. The rearrangement joins TRBV10-3 to TRBJ2-5, with 7 positions matching TRBD2. The CDR3 has 13 residues. The trim removed 9 bases at V and 5 bases at J, leaving 9 bases unmatched. CDR1 is ENHRY and CDR2 is SYGVKD in the germline V gene. DNA of the CDR3: TGTGCCATTTGGGGCGGGAGCGGTGAGACCCAGTACTTC. Its translation: CAIWGGSGETQYF.

This clonotype turned up a few times. J is TRBJ1-2 and V is TRBV6-1, with 8 bases matching TRBD1. The germline CDR1 and CDR2 sequences are MNHNS and SASEGT. V dropped 6 bases and J dropped 4; count of bases not matched to a gene: 7. The CDR3 extends over 14 amino acids. CDR3 region: CASRPTDRVYGYTF. CDR3 coding DNA: TGTGCCAGCAGACCTACGGACAGGGTCTATGGCTACACCTTC.

At least ten counts were recorded for this clonotype. The rearrangement links TRBV2 to TRBJ2-7; 10 bases match TRBD1. Germline assignment: CDR1 SNHLY and CDR2 FYNNEI. The CDR3 contains 14 residues. Trimming at V came to 4 bases and at J to 3 bases, leaving 3 bases not matched to a gene. Here the CDR3 DNA reads TGTGCCAGCAGTGTGGACAGGGGGGACTACGAGCAGTACTTC. Protein product: CASSVDRGDYEQYF.

This clonotype was picked up a small number of times. This chain links TRBV6-5 with TRBJ2-3; TRBD2 matches at 9 bases. This CDR3 comprises 15 residues. V was pared by 6 bases and J by 2 bases, with 6 bases of the junction left unmatched. The V gene's germline CDR1 is MNHEY and CDR2 SVGAGI. The CDR3 protein is CASRVSGSTTDTQYF. In DNA, the CDR3 is TGTGCCAGCAGGGTTAGCGGGAGCACCACAGATACGCAGTATTTT.

At least ten counts were recorded for this clonotype. The chain joins TRBV20-1 to TRBJ2-7, with 9 bases lining up with TRBD2. This CDR3 spans 12 amino acids. V was pared by 3 bases and J by 3 bases, with 0 bases of the junction left unmatched. Germline V gene lookup returns CDR1 DFQATT and CDR2 SNEGSKA (reference sequence). The CDR3 loop reads CSASSGSYEQYF. For the CDR3, the DNA is TGCAGTGCTAGTAGCGGGAGCTACGAGCAGTACTTC.

The V call is TRBV4-2, the J call TRBJ1-1, with D uncertain. The germline V gene has CDR1 LGHNA and CDR2 YNFKEQ. Between the trimmed V and J ends, which lost 2 bases and 3 bases, there was a span of 7 bases. CDR3 size: 13 residues. CDR3 nucleotides: TGTGCCAGCAGCCAAATGGCCGACACTGAAGCTTTCTTT. Protein product: CASSQMADTEAFF.

Details on this clonotype: One base away lies a much larger clone, so this may be a sequencing read error. The CDR3 loop is CACKSADTQYF. In DNA form, the CDR3 reads TGTGCCTGCAAGAGCGCAGATACGCAGTATTTT. The chain links TRBV28 to TRBJ2-3; no definite D call. This CDR3 is 11 amino acids long. Trimming removed 11 bases at V and 4 bases at J, with 10 bases between. Per the germline V gene, CDR1 is MDHEN and CDR2 is SYDVKM.

This clonotype was found many times. J is TRBJ2-3 and V is TRBV7-9, with D possibly matching TRBD2 (6 bases). The CDR3 has 15 residues. V was trimmed by 5 bases and J by 2 bases, leaving 14 bases between them. Germline V gene data show CDR1 as SEHNR and CDR2 as FQNEAQ (reference sequence). CDR3 in amino acids: CASSPRLDSTDTQYF. The CDR3 DNA follows: TGTGCCAGCAGCCCTAGACTAGACTCCACAGATACGCAGTATTTT. Variable domain in full (rest from reference TRBV7-9 and TRBJ2-3): DTGVSQNPRHKITKRGQNVTFRCDPISEHNRLYWYRQTLGQGPEFLTYFQNEAQLEKSRLLSDRFSAERPKGSFSTLEIQRTEQGDSAMYLCASSPRLDSTDTQYFGPGTRLTVL.

A few counts support this clonotype. V gene TRBV5-1 combines with J gene TRBJ1-4; D is perhaps TRBD1 (5 bases). The V and J ends lost 4 bases and 4 bases respectively, with 11 bases between them. The CDR3 consists of 14 residues. Germline V gene sequence: CDR1 SGHRS, CDR2 YFSETQ. The CDR3 here is CASSHDRYNEKLFF. The CDR3 coding sequence is TGCGCCAGCAGCCACGACAGATATAATGAAAAACTGTTTTTT.

This clonotype was counted ten times or more. The chain links TRBV27 to TRBJ1-5; D gene uncertain. The CDR3 spans 18 residues. V was shortened by 5 bases and J by 6 bases, with 26 bases between the two germline ends. CDR1 and CDR2 (germline): MNHEY, SMNVEV (reference sequence). In DNA, the CDR3 is TGTGCCAGCAGTCCATACCAACCACCTCGGGTTTTGGCTCAGCCCCAGCATTTT. It encodes CASSPYQPPRVLAQPQHF.

The CDR3 spells CASSIRTSGTDTQYF. CDR3 in DNA: TGTGCCAGCAGTATTCGGACTAGCGGGACAGATACGCAGTATTTT. V and J are TRBV27 and TRBJ2-3; TRBD2 matches 11 bases. J gave up 3 bases and V 5 bases, and 4 bases lay outside the gene matches. CDR1 and CDR2 from the germline V gene are MNHEY and SMNVEV (reference sequence). CDR3 length equals 15 residues.

The V gene is TRBV6-5, the J gene TRBJ2-1; 8 nucleotides match TRBD2. CDR1 MNHEY and CDR2 SVGAGI come from the germline V gene. The CDR3 covers 14 residues. The ends lost 2 bases at V and 5 bases at J; junction bases unmatched: 2. The chain's CDR3 is CASSYAGGDNEQFF. The CDR3 region has the DNA TGTGCCAGCAGTTACGCGGGAGGCGACAATGAGCAGTTCTTC.